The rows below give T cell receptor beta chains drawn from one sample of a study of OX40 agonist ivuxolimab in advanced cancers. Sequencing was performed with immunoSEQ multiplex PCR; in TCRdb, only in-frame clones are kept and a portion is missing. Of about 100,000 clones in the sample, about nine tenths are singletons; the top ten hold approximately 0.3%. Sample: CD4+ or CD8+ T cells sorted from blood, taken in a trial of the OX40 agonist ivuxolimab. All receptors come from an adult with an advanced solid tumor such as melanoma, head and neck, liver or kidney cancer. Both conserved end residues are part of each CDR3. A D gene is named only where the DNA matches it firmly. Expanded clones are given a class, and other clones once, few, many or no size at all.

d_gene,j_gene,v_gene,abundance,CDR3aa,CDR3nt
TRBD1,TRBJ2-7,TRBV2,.,CASSSRTGQGTAEQYF,TGTGCCAGCAGTTCAAGAACGGGACAGGGGACGGCCGAGCAGTACTTC
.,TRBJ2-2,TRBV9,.,CASSVEGWSANTGELFF,TGTGCCAGCAGCGTAGAGGGGTGGTCAGCGAACACCGGGGAGCTGTTTTTT
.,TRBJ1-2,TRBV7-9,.,CASSSDPTVGGYTF,TGTGCCAGCAGCTCGGACCCGACAGTGGGTGGCTACACCTTC
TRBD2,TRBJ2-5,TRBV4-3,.,CASSQATSAQETQYF,TGCGCCAGCAGCCAAGCAACTAGCGCTCAAGAGACCCAGTACTTC
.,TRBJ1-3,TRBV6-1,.,CASSVAGAGNTIYF,TGTGCCAGCAGTGTGGCGGGGGCAGGAAACACCATATATTTT
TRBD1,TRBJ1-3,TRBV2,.,CASSSGGFGNTIYF,TGTGCCAGCAGTTCAGGGGGCTTTGGAAACACCATATATTTT
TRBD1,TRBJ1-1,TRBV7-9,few,CASLNPGQMNTEAFF,TGTGCCAGCCTAAACCCGGGACAGATGAACACTGAAGCTTTCTTT
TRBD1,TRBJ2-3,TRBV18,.,CASSRGQGPRDTQYF,TGTGCCAGCTCACGTGGACAGGGCCCTCGAGATACGCAGTATTTT
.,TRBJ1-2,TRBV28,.,CASSPGGGYTF,TGTGCCAGCAGCCCGGGGGGCGGCTACACCTTC
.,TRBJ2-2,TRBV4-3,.,CASSQDPIITGELFF,TGCGCCAGCAGCCAAGATCCGATCATCACCGGGGAGCTGTTTTTT
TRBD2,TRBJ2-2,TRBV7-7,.,CASSSLGGTGELFF,TGTGCCAGCAGTTCCCTGGGGGGGACCGGGGAGCTGTTTTTT
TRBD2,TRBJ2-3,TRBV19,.,CASSITSGRDTQYF,TGTGCCAGTAGTATAACTAGCGGGAGGGATACGCAGTATTTT
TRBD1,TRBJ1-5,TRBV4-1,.,CASSQDSGGGQPQHF,TGCGCCAGCAGCCAAGACTCAGGGGGCGGTCAGCCCCAGCATTTT
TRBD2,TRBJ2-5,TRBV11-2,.,CASSLSLAGGQETQYF,TGTGCCAGCAGCTTATCACTAGCGGGAGGGCAAGAGACCCAGTACTTC
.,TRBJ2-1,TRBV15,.,CATSTRTPRGEQFF,TGTGCCACCAGCACTCGGACGCCCCGGGGTGAGCAGTTCTTC
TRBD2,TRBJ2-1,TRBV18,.,CASSTLAGGHNEQFF,TGTGCCAGCTCTACACTAGCGGGAGGTCACAATGAGCAGTTCTTC
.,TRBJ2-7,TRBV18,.,CASSPPHRVYEQYF,TGTGCCAGCTCACCACCGCACAGGGTCTACGAGCAGTACTTC
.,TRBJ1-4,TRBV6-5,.,CASRRTASTNEKLFF,TGTGCCAGCAGGAGGACAGCTTCAACTAATGAAAAACTGTTTTTT
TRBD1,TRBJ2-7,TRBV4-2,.,CASSQRLRGGGDEQYF,TGTGCCAGCAGCCAAAGACTCCGAGGGGGCGGCGACGAGCAGTACTTC
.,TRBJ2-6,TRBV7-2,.,CASSIQGSGANVLTF,TGTGCCAGCAGCATACAGGGCTCTGGGGCCAACGTCCTGACTTTC
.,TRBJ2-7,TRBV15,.,CATSRTVSYEQYF,TGTGCCACCAGCAGGACGGTCTCCTACGAGCAGTACTTC
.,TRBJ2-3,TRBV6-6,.,CASSNQGDTQYF,TGTGCCAGCAGTAATCAGGGAGATACGCAGTATTTT
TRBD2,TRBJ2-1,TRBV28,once,CASSITSGSNEQFF,TGTGCCAGCAGTATAACTAGCGGGAGTAATGAGCAGTTCTTC
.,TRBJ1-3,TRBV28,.,CASRDYNGNTIYF,TGTGCCAGCAGGGATTATAATGGAAACACCATATATTTT
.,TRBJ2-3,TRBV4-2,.,CASSQGGSTDTQYF,TGTGCCAGCAGCCAAGGGGGGAGCACAGATACGCAGTATTTT
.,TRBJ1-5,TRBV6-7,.,CASSYPRTRDQGGPQHF,TGTGCCAGCAGTTACCCTAGAACCCGGGACCAGGGTGGGCCCCAGCATTTT
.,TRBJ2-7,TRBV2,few,CASSYRDINEQYF,TGTGCCAGCAGTTACCGGGACATCAACGAGCAGTACTTC
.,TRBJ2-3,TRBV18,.,CASSPTDLWTQYF,TGTGCCAGCTCACCGACCGACCTTTGGACGCAGTATTTT
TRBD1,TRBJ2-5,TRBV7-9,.,CASSLGQGVGETQYF,TGTGCCAGCAGCTTAGGACAGGGGGTCGGCGAGACCCAGTACTTC
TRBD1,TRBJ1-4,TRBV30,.,CAWNPRRGTGGSTEKLFF,TGTGCCTGGAACCCGAGGCGCGGGACAGGGGGCTCGACGGAAAAACTGTTTTTT
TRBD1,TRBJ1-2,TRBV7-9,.,CASSTRRDRGVEYYGYTF,TGTGCCAGCAGCACTCGCCGGGACAGGGGCGTAGAATACTATGGCTACACCTTC
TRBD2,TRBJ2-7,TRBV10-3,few,CATKGTSGRVPYEQYF,TGTGCCACGAAGGGGACTAGCGGGAGGGTGCCCTACGAGCAGTACTTC
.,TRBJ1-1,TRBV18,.,CASSPDLETEAFF,TGTGCCAGCTCACCGGACCTTGAGACTGAAGCTTTCTTT
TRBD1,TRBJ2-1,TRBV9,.,CASSVVGDRLNEQFF,TGTGCCAGCAGCGTAGTAGGGGACAGACTAAATGAGCAGTTCTTC
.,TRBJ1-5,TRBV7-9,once,CASSPGYTRGDQPQHF,TGTGCCAGCAGCCCAGGATACACAAGAGGGGATCAGCCCCAGCATTTT
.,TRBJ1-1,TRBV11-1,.,CASSFSYMNTEAFF,TGTGCCAGCAGCTTCTCCTACATGAACACTGAAGCTTTCTTT
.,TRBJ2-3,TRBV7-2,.,CASSKDRFSDTQYF,TGTGCCAGCAGCAAAGACAGGTTTTCAGATACGCAGTATTTT
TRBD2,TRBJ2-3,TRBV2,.,CASSGGTSATDTQYF,TGTGCCAGCAGTGGAGGGACTAGCGCCACAGATACGCAGTATTTT
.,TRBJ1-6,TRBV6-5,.,CASSLDGYLGVSPLHF,TGTGCCAGCAGTTTGGATGGGTACCTGGGCGTTTCACCCCTCCACTTT
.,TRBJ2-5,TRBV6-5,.,CASSYPLSETQYF,TGTGCCAGCAGTTACCCACTGTCAGAGACCCAGTACTTC
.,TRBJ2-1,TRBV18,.,CASSPARRETNEQFF,TGTGCCAGCTCACCGGCAAGGAGGGAGACGAATGAGCAGTTCTTC
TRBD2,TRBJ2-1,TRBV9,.,CASSASGSSYNEQFF,TGTGCCAGCAGCGCCAGCGGGAGCTCCTACAATGAGCAGTTCTTC
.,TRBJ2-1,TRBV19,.,CASMKMSGTTSYNEQFF,TGTGCCAGTATGAAAATGTCCGGGACAACCTCCTACAATGAGCAGTTCTTC
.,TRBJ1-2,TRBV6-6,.,CASSRDRMANYGYTF,TGTGCCAGCAGCCGAGACAGGATGGCTAACTATGGCTACACCTTC
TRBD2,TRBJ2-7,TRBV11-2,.,CASSLASGRNDYEQYF,TGTGCCAGCAGCTTAGCTAGCGGGAGGAATGACTACGAGCAGTACTTC
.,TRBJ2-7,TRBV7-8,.,CASSSSQQGNEQYF,TGTGCCAGCAGCTCAAGCCAACAGGGCAACGAGCAGTACTTC
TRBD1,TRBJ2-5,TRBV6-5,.,CASQTGGISREQYF,TGTGCCAGCCAAACAGGGGGGATCTCGAGGGAGCAGTACTTC